These 25 T cell receptor beta chains came from one sample sequenced in a study of Ad26.COV2.S vaccination and SARS-CoV-2 variants. Some clones are missing from TCRdb's copy, which holds only in-frame ones; the method was immunoSEQ multiplex PCR. In the table there are over 450,000 clones, about 89% of which are singletons. Treatment: over 15 received Ad26.COV2.S at low or high dose, single or two shots; roughly five received placebo; per-sample allocation not given. Sample collection was performed on day 63 after the first vaccine or placebo injection. The sequenced sample was peripheral blood, obtained in a trial of Ad26.COV2.S vaccine versus placebo. These receptors were obtained from a person between 18 and 65 years old who received the Ad26.COV2.S COVID-19 vaccine or a placebo.

The rearrangement uses TRBV6-5 and TRBJ1-1, with D maybe TRBD1 (6 bases). Trimming cost V 4 bases and J 4 bases, with 16 bases left between them. This CDR3 spans 15 amino acids. Germline-derived CDR1 and CDR2 are MNHEY and SVGAGI. The CDR3 nucleotides read TGTGCCAGCAGTTTCAGGGGCGGGGGAGTCACTGAAGCTTTCTTT. Residues: CASSFRGGGVTEAFF.

This sequence joins TRBV7-9 and TRBJ2-3; D is perhaps TRBD1 (5 bases). The CDR3 spans 15 residues. Trimming pared 5 bases from V and 3 bases from J, leaving 15 bases between. Per the germline V gene, CDR1 is SEHNR and CDR2 is FQNEAQ (reference sequence). CDR3 DNA sequence: TGTGCCAGCAGCGCAGGGCTTTCAGAGACAGATACGCAGTATTTT. It is translated as CASSAGLSETDTQYF.

V gene TRBV29-1 combines with J gene TRBJ2-7, with 9 bases fitting TRBD1. Germline CDR1 reads SQVTM; CDR2 reads ANQGSEA. The V gene end was trimmed by 4 bases and the J gene end by 0 bases; junction bases not matched to a gene: 7. The CDR3 consists of 15 residues. The CDR3 sequence: CSVAGTGKNSYEQYF. CDR3 DNA sequence: TGCAGCGTTGCCGGGACAGGGAAAAACTCCTACGAGCAGTACTTC.

V gene TRBV15 combines with J gene TRBJ2-7, with unresolved D. The germline V and J ends were trimmed by 1 base and 3 bases, with 13 bases remaining between them. CDR3 length: 15 amino acids. CDR1 and CDR2 (germline): LNHNV, YYDKDF (reference sequence). CDR3 in amino acids: CATSRVLSLVYEQYF. Written as DNA, the CDR3 is TGTGCCACCAGCAGAGTACTCAGTCTAGTCTACGAGCAGTACTTC.

This sequence joins TRBV10-1 and TRBJ1-5; D is undetermined. Germline V CDR1 and CDR2: WNHNN, SYGVQD (reference sequence). Trimming cost V 0 bases and J 6 bases, with 6 bases left between them. There are 13 residues in the CDR3. As DNA, the CDR3 is TGCGCCAGCAGTGAGTCGAACGGTCAGCCCCAGCATTTT. Encoded protein: CASSESNGQPQHF.

V gene TRBV2 combines with J gene TRBJ2-3; no definite D call. Trimming removed 5 bases at V and 3 bases at J, with 9 bases between. CDR3 length: 13 amino acids. Looked up from germline, CDR1 is SNHLY and CDR2 is FYNNEI. The CDR3 here is CASSIVTTDTQYF. CDR3 bases: TGTGCCAGCAGTATCGTAACTACAGATACGCAGTATTTT.

This rearrangement joins TRBV18 to TRBJ1-1; TRBD1 might be the D (5 bases). Trimming cost V 1 base and J 1 base, with 7 bases left between them. This CDR3 comprises 14 residues. The germline V gene has CDR1 KGHSH and CDR2 LQKENI. This CDR3 reads CASSPRDQNTEAFF. CDR3 sequence (DNA): TGTGCCAGCTCACCACGGGACCAGAACACTGAAGCTTTCTTT.

This clone turned up a few times. V gene TRBV27 combines with J gene TRBJ2-3; TRBD2 matches 9 bases. Germline trimming cut 0 bases from V and 6 bases from J; bases unmatched to any gene: 1. The CDR3 has 14 amino acids. From germline, CDR1 is MNHEY and CDR2 SMNVEV (reference sequence). CDR3 loop: CASSLSSGGDTQYF. For the CDR3, the DNA is TGTGCCAGCAGTTTATCCAGCGGGGGGGATACGCAGTATTTT.

This chain links TRBV28 with TRBJ2-1; D gene ambiguous. This CDR3 is 10 amino acids long. Trimming removed 11 bases from V and 6 bases from J, with 8 bases in between. The germline gives CDR1 MDHEN, CDR2 SYDVKM. The CDR3 sequence is CAPRGNEQFF. The CDR3 nucleotides read TGTGCCCCACGCGGCAATGAGCAGTTCTTC.

V is TRBV10-3 and J is TRBJ1-3, with 7 bases fitting TRBD1. The CDR3 is 15 amino acids. After removal of 3 bases from V and 3 bases from J, the junction contained 5 bases not matched to a gene. Germline values: CDR1 ENHRY, CDR2 SYGVKD. CDR3: CAISDSGGSGNTIYF. The CDR3, as DNA: TGTGCCATCAGTGACTCAGGGGGAAGTGGAAACACCATATATTTT.

Note on this clone: Other DNA sequences in the same sample also yield this CDR3. This rearrangement joins TRBV5-4 to TRBJ2-7; D is unclear. The ends were cut back, 2 bases at V and 2 bases at J, with 8 bases in the middle. CDR1 is SGHNT and CDR2 is YYREEE in the germline V gene (reference sequence). This CDR3 has 13 residues. CDR3 sequence (DNA): TGTGCCAGCAGCTTTGGTGGCCCCTACGAGCAGTACTTC. The encoded protein is CASSFGGPYEQYF. Supplemented by reference TRBV5-4 and TRBJ2-7, the full variable domain reads ETGVTQSPTHLIKTRGQQVTLRCSSQSGHNTVSWYQQALGQGPQFIFQYYREEENGRGNFPPRFSGLQFPNYSSELNVNALELDDSALYLCASSFGGPYEQYFGPGTRLTVT.

The CDR3 DNA is TGTGCCAGCAGTTACCGGGACAGATTGTACCAAGAGACCCAGTACTTC. This gives the protein CASSYRDRLYQETQYF. This chain uses TRBV7-8 with TRBJ2-5; TRBD1 aligns across 7 bases. The CDR3 is made up of 16 amino acids. Germline CDR1 is SGHVS and CDR2 is FQNEAQ. The ends lost 6 bases at V and 0 bases at J; junction bases unmatched: 10.

This CDR3 is CASSSTSPKGYTEAFF. The CDR3 nucleotides read TGTGCCAGCAGCTCTACAAGTCCCAAAGGGTACACTGAAGCTTTCTTT. The chain links TRBV7-9 to TRBJ1-1; D is undetermined. The CDR3 consists of 16 residues. The germline CDR1 and CDR2 sequences are SEHNR and FQNEAQ (reference sequence). Trimming removed 4 bases from V and 3 bases from J, with 18 bases in between.

V is TRBV7-9 and J is TRBJ2-3; perhaps TRBD1 as D (5 bases). This CDR3 has 12 amino acids. The V and J ends lost 2 bases and 5 bases respectively, with 5 bases between them. Germline V CDR1 and CDR2: SEHNR, FQNEAQ (reference sequence). CDR3 amino acids: CASSLQGDTQYF. The CDR3 DNA follows: TGTGCCAGCAGCTTACAGGGAGATACGCAGTATTTT.

The chain couples TRBV6-5 to TRBJ1-1; 7 bases match TRBD1. V lost 6 bases to trimming and J lost 1 base; unmatched junction nucleotides: 5. In germline, CDR1 is MNHEY, CDR2 SVGAGI. The CDR3 sequence is 14 residues long. The CDR3 sequence: CASRLRGRNTEAFF. The CDR3 coding sequence is TGTGCCAGCAGACTGAGGGGGCGGAACACTGAAGCTTTCTTT.

This clone occurred once. This chain connects TRBV18 to TRBJ2-7; 8 bases map to TRBD1. Germline CDR1 KGHSH, CDR2 LQKENI. There are 13 residues in the CDR3. V was pared by 3 bases and J by 5 bases, with 3 bases of the junction left unmatched. The CDR3 DNA reads TGTGCCAGCTCACCGGGACAGGCCCACGAGCAGTACTTC. This encodes CASSPGQAHEQYF.

The rearrangement links TRBV27 to TRBJ1-3; D gene uncertain. V dropped 5 bases and J dropped 3 bases, with 2 bases sitting between them. The length of the CDR3 is 11 residues. CDR1 MNHEY and CDR2 SMNVEV come from the germline V gene (reference sequence). CDR3 nucleotides: TGTGCCAGCAGTGGTGGAAACACCATATATTTT. This sequence encodes CASSGGNTIYF.

Written as DNA, the CDR3 is TGTGCCAGCACGCCCGCCGGGAGGGCCGATGAGCAGTTCTTC. Protein sequence: CASTPAGRADEQFF. The J gene is TRBJ2-1, the V gene TRBV28; TRBD2 matches at 8 bases. Germline lookup yields CDR1 MDHEN and CDR2 SYDVKM. V dropped 7 bases and J dropped 8; count of bases not matched to a gene: 10. The CDR3 spans 14 residues.

V is TRBV10-1 and J is TRBJ2-7; D is possibly TRBD2 (5 bases). The CDR3 is 13 amino acids. Between the trimmed V and J ends, which lost 2 bases and 5 bases, there was a span of 10 bases. Germline loops: CDR1 WNHNN, CDR2 SYGVQD (reference sequence). CDR3 region: CASSEAGLNEQYF. CDR3 coding DNA: TGCGCCAGCAGTGAGGCCGGACTGAACGAGCAGTACTTC.

The rearrangement links TRBV9 to TRBJ2-4, with D possibly TRBD2 on 5 matching bases. V was clipped by 4 bases and J by 0 bases, with 23 bases between them. The CDR3 is 19 residues long. The germline V gene encodes CDR1 SGDLS and CDR2 YYNGEE. CDR3 sequence (DNA): TGTGCCAGCAGCCCAGGAGGCAGGTTTGCCCCGATAGCCAAAAACATTCAGTACTTC. As protein: CASSPGGRFAPIAKNIQYF.

The chain has TRBV30 and TRBJ1-5, with 7 bases matching TRBD1. In germline, CDR1 is GTSNPN, CDR2 SVGIG (reference sequence). The V and J ends lost 0 bases and 7 bases, in that order; junction bases with no gene match: 6. CDR3 size: 14 residues. The CDR3, as DNA: TGTGCCTGGAGTGTAGGAGGGGGCTGGCAGCCCCAGCATTTT. It specifies CAWSVGGGWQPQHF.

The chain joins TRBV6-5 to TRBJ1-2, with D unresolved. The germline CDR1 and CDR2 sequences are MNHEY and SVGAGI. V lost 0 bases and J lost 3, with 11 bases in between. The CDR3 loop spans 15 amino acids. As DNA, the CDR3 is TGTGCCAGCAGTTACTCGACTGTCCAGCACTATGGCTACACCTTC. Translating gives CASSYSTVQHYGYTF.

The chain couples TRBV30 to TRBJ1-6; no reliable D call. Germline assignment: CDR1 GTSNPN and CDR2 SVGIG (reference sequence). This CDR3 is built from 13 residues. Trimming pared 0 bases from V and 7 bases from J, leaving 7 bases between. The chain's CDR3 is CAWSVKGNSPLHF. CDR3 sequence (DNA): TGTGCCTGGAGTGTAAAGGGAAATTCACCCCTCCACTTT.

The chain has TRBV30 and TRBJ2-1; 9 bases line up with TRBD2. This CDR3 has 17 residues. CDR1 and CDR2 (germline): GTSNPN, SVGIG (reference sequence). V lost 0 bases, J lost 5 bases, and 11 bases stayed unmatched. The CDR3: CAWSVSRVAGADNEQFF. The CDR3, as DNA: TGTGCCTGGAGTGTAAGTAGGGTAGCGGGAGCGGACAATGAGCAGTTCTTC.

V gene TRBV7-8 combines with J gene TRBJ2-1, with D perhaps matching TRBD1 (5 bases). The CDR3 has 17 residues. Germline V lookup: CDR1 SGHVS, CDR2 FQNEAQ. The V gene lost 3 bases and the J gene lost 4 bases, with 19 bases spanning the gap. CDR3 in DNA: TGTGCCAGCAGCTTGGGGCCCATAGTGACCGCATACAATGAGCAGTTCTTC. Encoded protein: CASSLGPIVTAYNEQFF.